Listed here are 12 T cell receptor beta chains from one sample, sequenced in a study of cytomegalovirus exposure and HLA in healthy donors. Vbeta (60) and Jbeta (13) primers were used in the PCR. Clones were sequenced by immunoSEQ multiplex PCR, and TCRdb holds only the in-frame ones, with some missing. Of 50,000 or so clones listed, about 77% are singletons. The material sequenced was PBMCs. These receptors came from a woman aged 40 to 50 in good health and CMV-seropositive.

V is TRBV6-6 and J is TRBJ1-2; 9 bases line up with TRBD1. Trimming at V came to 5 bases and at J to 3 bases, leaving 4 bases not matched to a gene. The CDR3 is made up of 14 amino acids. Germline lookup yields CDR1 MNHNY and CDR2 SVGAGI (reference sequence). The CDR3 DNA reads TGTGCCAGCAGTCCCCGGACAGGGGACTATGGCTACACCTTC. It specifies CASSPRTGDYGYTF.

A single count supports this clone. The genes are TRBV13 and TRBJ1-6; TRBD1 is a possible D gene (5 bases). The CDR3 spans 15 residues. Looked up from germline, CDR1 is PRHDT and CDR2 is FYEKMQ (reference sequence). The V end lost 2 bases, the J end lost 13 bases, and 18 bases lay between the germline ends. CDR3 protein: CASSLPHLQGMPLHF. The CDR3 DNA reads TGTGCCAGCAGCTTACCCCATTTGCAGGGTATGCCCCTCCACTTT. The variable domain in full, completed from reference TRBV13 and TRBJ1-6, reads AAGVIQSPRHLIKEKRETATLKCYPIPRHDTVYWYQQGPGQDPQFLISFYEKMQSDKGSIPDRFSAQQFSDYHSELNMSSLELGDSALYFCASSLPHLQGMPLHFGNGTRLTVT.

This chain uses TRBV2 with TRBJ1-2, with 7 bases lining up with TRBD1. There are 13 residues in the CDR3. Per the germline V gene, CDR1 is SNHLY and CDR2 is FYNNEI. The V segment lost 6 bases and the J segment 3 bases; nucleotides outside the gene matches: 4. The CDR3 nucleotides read TGTGCCAGCAGCACCGGGACAGACTATGGCTACACCTTC. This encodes CASSTGTDYGYTF.

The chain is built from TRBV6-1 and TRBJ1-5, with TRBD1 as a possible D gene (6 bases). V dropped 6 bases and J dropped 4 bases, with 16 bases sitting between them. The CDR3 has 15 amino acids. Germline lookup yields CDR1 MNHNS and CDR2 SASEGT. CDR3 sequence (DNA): TGTGCCAGCAGCTTCCGGGACATACGGAATCAGCCCCAGCATTTT. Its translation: CASSFRDIRNQPQHF.

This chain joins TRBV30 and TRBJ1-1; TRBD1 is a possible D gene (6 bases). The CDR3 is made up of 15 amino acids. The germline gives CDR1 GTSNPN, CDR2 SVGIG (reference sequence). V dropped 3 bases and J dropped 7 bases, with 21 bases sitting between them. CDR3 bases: TGTGCCTGGAGGGGGTTCGTTGCCCGAGGGGGTGAAGCTTTCTTT. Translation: CAWRGFVARGGEAFF.

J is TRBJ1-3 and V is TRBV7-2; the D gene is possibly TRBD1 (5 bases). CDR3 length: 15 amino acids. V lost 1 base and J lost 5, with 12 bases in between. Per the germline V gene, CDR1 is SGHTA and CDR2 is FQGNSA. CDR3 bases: TGTGCCAGCAGCTTAGAGGTGACAGTCAGAAACACCATATATTTT. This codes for CASSLEVTVRNTIYF.

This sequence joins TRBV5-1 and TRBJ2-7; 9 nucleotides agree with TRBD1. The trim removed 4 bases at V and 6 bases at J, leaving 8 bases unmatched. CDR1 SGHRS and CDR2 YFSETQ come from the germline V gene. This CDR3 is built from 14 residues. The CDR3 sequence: CASSTRTGEVEQYF. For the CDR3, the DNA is TGCGCCAGCAGCACTCGGACAGGGGAGGTCGAGCAGTACTTC.

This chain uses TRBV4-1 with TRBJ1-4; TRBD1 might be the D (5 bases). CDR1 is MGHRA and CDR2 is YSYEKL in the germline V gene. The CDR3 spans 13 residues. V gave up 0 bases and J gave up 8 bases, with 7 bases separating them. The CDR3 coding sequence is TGCGCCAGCAGCCAAGAGGGGGGGGAAAAACTGTTTTTT. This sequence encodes CASSQEGGEKLFF.

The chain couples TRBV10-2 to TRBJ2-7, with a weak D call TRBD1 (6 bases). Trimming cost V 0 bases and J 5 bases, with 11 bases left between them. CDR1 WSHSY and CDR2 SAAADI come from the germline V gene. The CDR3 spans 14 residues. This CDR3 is CASSESPGENEQYF. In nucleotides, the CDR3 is TGCGCCAGCAGTGAGTCGCCAGGGGAGAACGAGCAGTACTTC.

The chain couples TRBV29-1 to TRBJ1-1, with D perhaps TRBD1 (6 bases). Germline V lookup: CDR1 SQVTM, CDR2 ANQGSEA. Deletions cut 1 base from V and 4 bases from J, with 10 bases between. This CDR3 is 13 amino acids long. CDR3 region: CSVEVGASTEAFF. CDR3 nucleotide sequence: TGCAGCGTTGAAGTGGGGGCGTCCACTGAAGCTTTCTTT.

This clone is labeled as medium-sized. DNA of the CDR3: TGCGCCAGCAGCAGCGGGACTAGCTCCCTATCACAAGAGACCCAGTACTTC. Protein sequence: CASSSGTSSLSQETQYF. The chain joins TRBV5-1 to TRBJ2-5; TRBD2 aligns across 9 bases. The CDR3 totals 17 residues. Unmatched junction bases numbered 12, after V lost 4 bases and J lost 2 bases. CDR1 SGHRS and CDR2 YFSETQ come from the germline V gene. Filled out from reference TRBV5-1 and TRBJ2-5, the complete variable domain reads KAGVTQTPRYLIKTRGQQVTLSCSPISGHRSVSWYQQTPGQGLQFLFEYFSETQRNKGNFPGRFSGRQFSNSRSEMNVSTLELGDSALYLCASSSGTSSLSQETQYFGPGTRLLVL.

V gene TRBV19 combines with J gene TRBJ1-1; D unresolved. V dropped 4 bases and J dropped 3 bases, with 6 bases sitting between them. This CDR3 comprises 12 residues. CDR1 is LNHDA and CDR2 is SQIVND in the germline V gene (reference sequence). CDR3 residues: CASSNRDTEAFF. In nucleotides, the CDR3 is TGTGCCAGTAGTAACCGGGACACTGAAGCTTTCTTT.